Listed here are 4 T cell receptor beta chains from one sample, sequenced in a study of chemoradiotherapy in HPV16-positive cancers. Data came from immunoSEQ multiplex PCR; TCRdb stores just in-frame clones and leaves some out. The sample includes approximately 50,000 clones, about 92% of them seen just once. The sequencing here drew on blood, taken from a patient who underwent chemoradiotherapy. These receptors all come from a human donor with HPV-associated anogenital cancer.

The sample holds a few counts of this clone. This chain uses TRBV7-2 with TRBJ2-1; TRBD2 aligns across 7 bases. CDR3 length: 16 residues. The junction had 10 bases not matched to a gene; V was cut back by 6 bases and J by 2 bases. Germline CDR1 reads SGHTA; CDR2 reads FQGNSA. CDR3: CASRLLTGTTYNEQFF. CDR3 DNA sequence: TGTGCCAGCAGACTCCTCACCGGGACTACCTACAATGAGCAGTTCTTC.

The V call is TRBV5-1, the J call TRBJ1-2, with D perhaps TRBD1 (6 bases). The CDR3 is made up of 14 amino acids. V was trimmed by 4 bases and J by 4 bases, leaving 14 bases between them. Germline lookup yields CDR1 SGHRS and CDR2 YFSETQ. The CDR3 here is CASSPLTGSYGYTF. CDR3 nucleotide sequence: TGCGCCAGCAGCCCGCTGACAGGCTCCTATGGCTACACCTTC. Looking up the rest from reference TRBV5-1 and TRBJ1-2 gives the full variable domain: KAGVTQTPRYLIKTRGQQVTLSCSPISGHRSVSWYQQTPGQGLQFLFEYFSETQRNKGNFPGRFSGRQFSNSRSEMNVSTLELGDSALYLCASSPLTGSYGYTFGSGTRLTVV.

The V and J genes are TRBV5-1 and TRBJ2-7; 9 nucleotides match TRBD2. V shed 4 bases, J shed 3 bases, and the junction held 11 bases outside the gene matches. Germline V lookup: CDR1 SGHRS, CDR2 YFSETQ. The CDR3 loop spans 16 amino acids. The CDR3: CASSPTQAGGGYEQYF. In DNA form, the CDR3 reads TGCGCCAGCAGCCCCACCCAAGCGGGGGGCGGCTACGAGCAGTACTTC.

The rearrangement links TRBV4-2 to TRBJ2-5; perhaps D is TRBD1 or TRBD2 (5 bases each). The CDR3 runs to 13 residues. Trimming pared 4 bases from V and 3 bases from J, leaving 9 bases between. Looked up from germline, CDR1 is LGHNA and CDR2 is YNFKEQ. CDR3 DNA sequence: TGTGCCAGCAGCCCGGGACCGAAAGAGACCCAGTACTTC. Translation gives CASSPGPKETQYF.